Below, 7 T cell receptor beta chains from the same sample are listed, as sequenced in a study of blood T cell repertoires in COVID-19. Assay used: immunoSEQ multiplex PCR; TCRdb lists only in-frame clones, some missing. Of roughly 99,000 clones listed, 70% to 90% are singletons. Sequences were obtained from peripheral blood. These receptors came from a man aged 45-65 years with COVID-19, enrolled during active disease.

This chain joins TRBV2 and TRBJ2-1; the match to TRBD2 covers 8 bases. CDR3 length: 13 amino acids. J lost 4 bases, V lost 8 bases, and 4 bases had no gene match. The germline gives CDR1 SNHLY, CDR2 FYNNEI. Here the CDR3 DNA reads TGTGCCAGCTCCCGGGGGGGGTACAATGAGCAGTTCTTC. It is translated as CASSRGGYNEQFF.

The CDR3 reads CASSLVGRASDTIYF. The CDR3 nucleotides are TGCGCCAGCAGCTTGGTAGGCAGGGCCTCCGACACCATATATTTT. The rearrangement joins TRBV5-1 to TRBJ1-3, with a weak D call TRBD1 (5 bases). From germline, CDR1 is SGHRS and CDR2 YFSETQ. The germline V and J ends were trimmed by 0 bases and 8 bases, with 15 bases remaining between them. The CDR3 consists of 15 residues.

The chain uses TRBV7-2 and TRBJ2-7, with D perhaps matching TRBD2 (7 bases). V lost 5 bases and J 6 bases, leaving 14 bases between the germline ends. Germline CDR1 reads SGHTA; CDR2 reads FQGNSA. CDR3 length equals 13 residues. CDR3 nucleotides: TGTGCCAGCAGCCCTAAGGGGGGGCGCGAGCAGTACTTC. Translating gives CASSPKGGREQYF. The entire variable domain, with the rest obtained from reference TRBV7-2 and TRBJ2-7, is as follows: GAGVSQSPSNKVTEKGKDVELRCDPISGHTALYWYRQSLGQGLEFLIYFQGNSAPDKSGLPSDRFSAERTGGSVSTLTIQRTQQEDSAVYLCASSPKGGREQYFGPGTRLTVT.

The chain employs TRBV6-6 and TRBJ2-7, with 8 nucleotides matching TRBD1. After removal of 4 bases from V and 5 bases from J, the junction contained 13 bases not matched to a gene. The CDR3 is 16 residues long. Germline-derived CDR1 and CDR2 are MNHNY and SVGAGI (reference sequence). In DNA form, the CDR3 reads TGTGCCAGCAGTTCTCGAGGACAGGGTTCAGACCACGAGCAGTACTTC. It codes for CASSSRGQGSDHEQYF.

This clone has a handful of counts. V usage is TRBV5-4 and J usage is TRBJ1-5; D possibly corresponds to TRBD1 (5 bases). Germline CDR1 and CDR2: SGHNT and YYREEE (reference sequence). This CDR3 is 12 amino acids long. The V gene lost 5 bases and the J gene lost 9 bases, with 12 bases spanning the gap. In DNA, the CDR3 is TGTGCCAGCAGTCTGGACAAGGGGCCCCAGCATTTT. Its translation is CASSLDKGPQHF.

The rearrangement links TRBV5-1 to TRBJ2-2; 7 nucleotides agree with TRBD1. CDR1 SGHRS and CDR2 YFSETQ come from the germline V gene. The length of the CDR3 is 15 residues. With 4 bases clipped from V and 5 bases from J, the junction kept 8 bases outside the gene matches. The CDR3 DNA is TGCGCCAGCAGCCCTACAGGGGTCTGGACCGGGGAGCTGTTTTTT. The encoded protein is CASSPTGVWTGELFF.

The CDR3 protein is CASNPGGAGANVLTF. The CDR3 DNA reads TGCGCCAGCAACCCGGGGGGCGCTGGGGCCAACGTCCTGACTTTC. The chain employs TRBV4-3 and TRBJ2-6, with D tentatively TRBD2 (7 bases). The germline CDR1 and CDR2 sequences are LGHNA and YSLEER. CDR3 length: 15 residues. The V gene lost 7 bases and the J gene lost 2 bases, with 12 bases spanning the gap.